This TCR beta chain derives from a study of blood T cell repertoires in COVID-19. Germline values: CDR1 SEHNR, CDR2 FQNEAQ (reference sequence). The CDR3 has 15 amino acids. With V trimmed by 4 bases and J by 7 bases, 10 bases remained unmatched. This table comes from immunoSEQ multiplex PCR, and its TCRdb copy is limited to in-frame clones, with some not included. The sample yields roughly 700,000 clones, just under 90% seen once. The receptor comes from a woman aged 18-29 years with acute or convalescent COVID-19. V and J are TRBV7-9 and TRBJ1-2; the match to TRBD1 covers 9 bases. What was sequenced was peripheral blood. CDR3 in amino acids: CASSSVRDREAGYTF. In DNA form, the CDR3 reads TGTGCCAGCAGCTCCGTCCGGGACAGGGAGGCTGGCTACACCTTC.